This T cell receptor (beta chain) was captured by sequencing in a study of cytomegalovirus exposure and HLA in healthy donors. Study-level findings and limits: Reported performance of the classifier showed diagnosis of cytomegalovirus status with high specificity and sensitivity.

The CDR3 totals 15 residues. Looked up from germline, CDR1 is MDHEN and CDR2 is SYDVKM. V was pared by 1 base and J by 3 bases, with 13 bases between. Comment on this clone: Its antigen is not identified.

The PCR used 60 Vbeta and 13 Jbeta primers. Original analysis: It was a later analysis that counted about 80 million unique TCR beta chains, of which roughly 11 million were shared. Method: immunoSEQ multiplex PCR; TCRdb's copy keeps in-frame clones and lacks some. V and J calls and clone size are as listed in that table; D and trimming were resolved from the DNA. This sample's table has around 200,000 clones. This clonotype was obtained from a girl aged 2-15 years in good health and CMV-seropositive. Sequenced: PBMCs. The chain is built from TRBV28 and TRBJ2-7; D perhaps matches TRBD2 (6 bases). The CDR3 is CASSLYAGNIYEQYF. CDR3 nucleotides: TGTGCCAGCAGTTTATATGCGGGAAATATCTACGAGCAGTACTTC.